The 10 T cell receptor beta chains below were found in one sample sequenced in a study of blood T cell repertoires in COVID-19. The protocol was immunoSEQ multiplex PCR, while the TCRdb copy is restricted to in-frame clones and leaves out a portion. The sample has about 220,000 clones, about nine tenths seen once; the top ten hold roughly 2.5%. The sequenced sample was PBMCs or T cells enriched from blood (not recorded which). The receptors originated from a woman aged 25 to 45 who had recovered from COVID-19.

V and J are TRBV4-3 and TRBJ2-3; 7 nucleotides line up with TRBD2. After removal of 0 bases from V and 9 bases from J, the junction contained 12 bases not matched to a gene. This CDR3 has 16 amino acids. Germline CDR1 reads LGHNA; CDR2 reads YSLEER. The CDR3 DNA is TGCGCCAGCAGCCAAGATTCTAGCGGCCACATCAGGACGCAGTATTTT. It translates to CASSQDSSGHIRTQYF.

This chain joins TRBV14 and TRBJ1-2; 9 nucleotides align to TRBD1. The CDR3 consists of 16 residues. Germline V lookup: CDR1 SGHDN, CDR2 FVKESK. The junction had 6 bases not matched to a gene; V was cut back by 1 base and J by 3 bases. The CDR3 spells CASSQAPQGADYGYTF. The CDR3 bases are TGTGCCAGCAGCCAAGCTCCACAGGGGGCGGACTATGGCTACACCTTC.

CDR3 sequence reads: CASSVSRDRAFNEQFF. The CDR3 region has the DNA TGTGCCAGCAGCGTCTCCCGGGACAGGGCGTTCAATGAGCAGTTCTTC. The chain couples TRBV9 to TRBJ2-1; 9 bases are a match to TRBD1. J lost 6 bases, V lost 2 bases, and 9 bases had no gene match. The CDR3 runs to 16 residues. Germline loops: CDR1 SGDLS, CDR2 YYNGEE.

The chain has TRBV7-6 and TRBJ1-3; 7 bases are shared with TRBD1. The ends lost 4 bases at V and 4 bases at J; junction bases unmatched: 13. The CDR3 contains 17 residues. Germline CDR1 is SGHVS and CDR2 is FNYEAQ. Here the CDR3 DNA reads TGTGCCAGCAGCTCCGTCGACAGGGTTAATTCCGGAAACACCATATATTTT. It codes for CASSSVDRVNSGNTIYF.

The V call is TRBV4-1, the J call TRBJ1-6, with 7 bases lining up with TRBD1. With 1 base clipped from V and 1 base from J, the junction kept 7 bases outside the gene matches. CDR3 length: 18 residues. CDR1 is MGHRA, CDR2 YSYEKL, per germline. The CDR3: CASSQGQGVWSYNSPLHF. The CDR3 region has the DNA TGCGCCAGCAGCCAAGGACAGGGAGTGTGGTCCTATAATTCACCCCTCCACTTT.

The gene calls are TRBV5-1 and TRBJ2-3, with 7 positions matching TRBD1. This CDR3 is built from 17 residues. CDR1 is SGHRS and CDR2 is YFSETQ in the germline V gene. Trimming took 1 base from V and 1 from J; bases not matched to a gene: 9. The CDR3 region has the DNA TGCGCCAGCAGCTTGCGAACAGGGGCCTACCGCACAGATACGCAGTATTTT. Its translation: CASSLRTGAYRTDTQYF.

The chain joins TRBV5-8 to TRBJ2-4; TRBD2 might be the D (5 bases). The germline V and J ends were trimmed by 2 bases and 0 bases, with 6 bases remaining between them. The CDR3 has 14 amino acids. Germline V gene data show CDR1 as SGHTS and CDR2 as YDEGEE. CDR3 in amino acids: CASSFGGAKNIQYF. The CDR3 nucleotides read TGTGCCAGCAGCTTTGGAGGAGCCAAAAACATTCAGTACTTC.

The chain carries TRBV4-3 and TRBJ2-2; 8 bases fit TRBD2. The CDR3 is 14 residues long. CDR1 and CDR2 (germline): LGHNA, YSLEER. The junction had 4 bases not matched to a gene; V was cut back by 0 bases and J by 10 bases. The CDR3 region is CASSQDSGRAELFF. The CDR3 region has the DNA TGCGCCAGCAGCCAAGATTCCGGGAGGGCGGAGCTGTTTTTT.

CDR3 sequence (DNA): TGTGCCAGCGGAAGTCGGGGACAGGAGAACACTGAAGCTTTCTTT. Its translation: CASGSRGQENTEAFF. V gene TRBV7-9 combines with J gene TRBJ1-1; 8 bases line up with TRBD1. The CDR3 extends over 15 amino acids. The germline V gene has CDR1 SEHNR and CDR2 FQNEAQ (reference sequence). Losses at the gene ends were 8 bases for V and 1 base for J; bases not matched to a gene: 9. Complete variable domain (other parts from reference TRBV7-9 and TRBJ1-1): DTGVSQNPRHKITKRGQNVTFRCDPISEHNRLYWYRQTLGQGPEFLTYFQNEAQLEKSRLLSDRFSAERPKGSFSTLEIQRTEQGDSAMYLCASGSRGQENTEAFFGQGTRLTVV.

This clone showed up just a few times. V is TRBV6-5 and J is TRBJ1-1, with 8 bases fitting TRBD1. This CDR3 is 15 amino acids long. Germline V gene sequence: CDR1 MNHEY, CDR2 SVGAGI. V gave up 5 bases and J gave up 4 bases; unmatched junction bases: 9. As DNA, the CDR3 is TGTGCCAGCAGTCGGACAGGGACTTTTTCCACTGAAGCTTTCTTT. Its protein product is CASSRTGTFSTEAFF.